The 25 T cell receptor beta chains given below trace back to one sample, sequenced in a study of T-cell reconstitution after alpha-beta-depleted transplantation in children. Unique molecular identifiers were built into the TCRbeta library. TCRdb processed the PCR reads anew with MiXCR; each CDR3 protein has one entry. Altogether about 610,000 distinct CDR3 sequences are present, 10% to 13% being singletons, with the ten largest covering 4% to 5%. The sample here was PBMCs from the stem cell graft donor, taken from the stem cell graft. These receptors all stem from a human donor who donated a stem cell graft to a child with acute myeloid leukemia.

This clonotype came up many times. V gene TRBV5-1 combines with J gene TRBJ2-2, with TRBD2 identical over 10 bases. The CDR3 loop spans 17 amino acids. Germline CDR1 is SGHRS and CDR2 is YFSETQ. With 4 bases clipped from V and 5 bases from J, the junction kept 11 bases outside the gene matches. CDR3: CASSGQLAGERTGELFF. In DNA, the CDR3 is TGCGCCAGCAGCGGTCAGCTAGCGGGAGAACGAACCGGGGAGCTGTTTTTT.

V is TRBV20-1 and J is TRBJ1-2; a possible D gene is TRBD1 (6 bases). From germline, CDR1 is DFQATT and CDR2 SNEGSKA (reference sequence). Trimming left V 3 bases short and J 1 base short, with 9 bases between. The CDR3 totals 13 residues. CDR3 bases: TGCAGTGCTAGGATGGACAGTAACTATGGCTACACCTTC. It translates to CSARMDSNYGYTF.

This clonotype was counted only a few times. The rearrangement uses TRBV5-1 and TRBJ2-1; D not resolved. The V end was cut by 7 bases, the J end by 5 bases, with 16 bases between. CDR3 length: 14 amino acids. Germline V CDR1 and CDR2: SGHRS, YFSETQ. This CDR3 is CASSYIRVDNEQFF. CDR3 nucleotide sequence: TGCGCCAGCTCCTACATCCGGGTCGACAATGAGCAGTTCTTC.

The chain has TRBV12-3 or TRBV12-4 and TRBJ2-5; D not certain. This CDR3 is 14 amino acids long. Trimming pared 5 bases from V and 7 bases from J, leaving 17 bases between. CDR3 nucleotide sequence: TGTGCCAGCAGTCCCACCTCGGAGTCGGGGACCCAGTACTTC. The encoded protein is CASSPTSESGTQYF.

V gene TRBV6-2 or TRBV6-3 combines with J gene TRBJ2-7; D gene uncertain. V was clipped by 7 bases and J by 4 bases, with 11 bases between them. This CDR3 spans 12 amino acids. The germline gives CDR1 MNHEY, CDR2 SVGEGT. The CDR3 bases are TGTGCCAGCACAAGGAAGGCGTACGAGCAGTACTTC. It translates to CASTRKAYEQYF.

This clonotype was observed many times. The V and J genes are TRBV29-1 and TRBJ1-2; weak D call: TRBD1 (6 bases). V gave up 4 bases and J gave up 4 bases, with 13 bases separating them. Looked up from germline, CDR1 is SQVTM and CDR2 is ANQGSEA. This CDR3 is 13 amino acids long. The CDR3, as DNA: TGCAGCGTTGCGGGGACACTCCCCTATGGCTACACCTTC. This gives the protein CSVAGTLPYGYTF. Full variable domain (rest looked up from reference TRBV29-1 and TRBJ1-2): SAVISQKPSRDICQRGTSLTIQCQVDSQVTMMFWYRQQPGQSLTLIATANQGSEATYESGFVIDKFPISRPNLTFSTLTVSNMSPEDSSIYLCSVAGTLPYGYTFGSGTRLTVV.

This chain links TRBV29-1 with TRBJ2-7; 7 nucleotides line up with TRBD2. The V gene's germline CDR1 is SQVTM and CDR2 ANQGSEA. With V trimmed by 4 bases and J by 7 bases, 10 bases remained unmatched. CDR3 size: 13 residues. CDR3 amino acids: CSVGEAGLGEQYF. The DNA of the CDR3 is TGCAGCGTTGGAGAAGCGGGATTGGGGGAGCAGTACTTC.

Of note for this clonotype: Possible read error: a much larger clone is one base away. The chain has TRBV27 and TRBJ2-1; D unclear. The CDR3 is 14 amino acids. Looked up from germline, CDR1 is MNHEY and CDR2 is SMNVEV (reference sequence). CDR3 sequence (DNA): TGTGCCAGCAGTTTGGGCAACTACTACAGTGAGCAGTTCTTC. Encoded protein: CASSLGNYYSEQFF.

A few counts support this clonotype. The junction departs from germline at one end; a sequencing error may be responsible. The V gene is TRBV3-1, the J gene TRBJ1-1; TRBD1 might be the D (6 bases). This CDR3 contains 12 residues. Germline values: CDR1 LGHDT, CDR2 YNNKEL (reference sequence). The DNA for the CDR3 is TGTGCCAGCAGCCAAAGGGACACCGAAGCTTTCTTT. It yields the protein CASSQRDTEAFF.

This clonotype was detected only a few times. The genes are TRBV12-3 or TRBV12-4 and TRBJ2-7; TRBD1 is a possible D gene (5 bases). The CDR3 is 12 residues long. Between the trimmed V and J ends, which lost 6 bases and 7 bases, there was a span of 13 bases. CDR3 in DNA: TGTGCCAGCAGCCAGACAGTGGGGGAGCAGTACTTC. This gives the protein CASSQTVGEQYF.

This chain connects TRBV5-1 to TRBJ2-1, with D maybe TRBD1 (6 bases). The germline V and J ends were trimmed by 1 base and 9 bases, with 14 bases remaining between them. This CDR3 region has 14 residues. Germline loops: CDR1 SGHRS, CDR2 YFSETQ. The CDR3 nucleotides are TGCGCCAGCAGCTTGTGGACTGGGACAATTGAGCAGTTCTTC. It encodes CASSLWTGTIEQFF.

At least ten counts were recorded for this clonotype. The chain links TRBV29-1 to TRBJ2-2; TRBD1 agrees at 11 bases. The V and J ends lost 7 bases and 0 bases, in that order; junction bases with no gene match: 4. Germline assignment: CDR1 SQVTM and CDR2 ANQGSEA. The CDR3 totals 15 residues. The CDR3 sequence is CSALGQGANTGELFF. As DNA, the CDR3 is TGCAGCGCCCTGGGACAGGGGGCGAACACCGGGGAGCTGTTTTTT.

This clonotype was found a few times. The chain carries TRBV20-1 and TRBJ2-7; D tentatively fits TRBD1 or TRBD2 (5 bases each). The V and J ends lost 3 bases and 3 bases respectively, with 12 bases between them. CDR3 size: 13 residues. Germline CDR1 reads DFQATT; CDR2 reads SNEGSKA (reference sequence). The CDR3 loop reads CSASGTLHYEQYF. The CDR3 DNA reads as TGCAGTGCTAGCGGGACCCTTCACTACGAGCAGTACTTC.

This clonotype was seen repeatedly, ten times or more. The V and J genes are TRBV12-3 or TRBV12-4 and TRBJ2-1; no definite D call. V lost 3 bases, J lost 8 bases, and 8 bases lay in between. The CDR3 has 12 residues. Here the CDR3 reads CASSFVGYEQFF. In DNA form, the CDR3 reads TGTGCCAGCAGTTTTGTAGGATATGAGCAGTTCTTC.

This clonotype has just a few counts. The chain combines TRBV28 with TRBJ1-4, with 10 positions matching TRBD1. Germline V gives CDR1 MDHEN, CDR2 SYDVKM. The CDR3 extends over 15 amino acids. J lost 8 bases, V lost 6 bases, and 9 bases had no gene match. As DNA, the CDR3 is TGTGCCAGCAGCACACCCGGGACAGGGGCGGAAAAACTGTTTTTT. This gives the protein CASSTPGTGAEKLFF.

In this sample, this clonotype turned up a few times. An end of the junction differs from the germline gene, which may be a read error. The chain is built from TRBV28 and TRBJ2-7, with 9 bases matching TRBD1. CDR1 and CDR2 (germline): MDHEN, SYDVKM. The CDR3 extends over 15 amino acids. DNA of the CDR3: TGTGCCAGCAGTACCCCCGGGACAGGGCATACCCTTTTGAGCTTC. Residues: CASSTPGTGHTLLSF.

This clonotype was picked up many times. V gene TRBV27 combines with J gene TRBJ2-4; 13 positions agree with TRBD2. The junction had 7 bases not matched to a gene; V was cut back by 5 bases and J by 3 bases. CDR1 is MNHEY, CDR2 SMNVEV, per germline (reference sequence). The CDR3 is made up of 17 amino acids. The CDR3: CASSPTSGRDDKNIQYF. Here the CDR3 DNA reads TGTGCCAGCAGTCCCACTAGCGGGAGGGATGACAAAAACATTCAGTACTTC.

The chain has TRBV12-3 or TRBV12-4 and TRBJ2-5; no reliable D call. Trimming left V 3 bases short and J 4 bases short, with 9 bases between. There are 13 residues in the CDR3. Here the CDR3 reads CASSLSHTETQYF. The CDR3 region has the DNA TGTGCCAGCAGTTTGAGTCATACAGAGACCCAGTACTTC.

This clonotype came up many times. This chain uses TRBV2 with TRBJ2-5, with D possibly being TRBD2 (5 bases). The V end was cut by 6 bases, the J end by 5 bases, with 13 bases between. CDR1 SNHLY and CDR2 FYNNEI come from the germline V gene. The CDR3 is 13 residues long. The CDR3 loop reads CASSRVARETQYF. In nucleotides, the CDR3 is TGTGCCAGCAGCCGAGTAGCGAGGGAGACCCAGTACTTC.

This clonotype was observed many times. The CDR3 reads CASRPGASSYNSPLHF. The DNA of the CDR3 is TGTGCCAGCAGGCCAGGGGCGAGCTCCTATAATTCACCCCTCCACTTT. The rearrangement links TRBV3-1 to TRBJ1-6, with a possible D match to TRBD1 (6 bases). V was trimmed by 6 bases and J by 0 bases, leaving 12 bases between them. Germline lookup yields CDR1 LGHDT and CDR2 YNNKEL (reference sequence). This CDR3 contains 16 residues.

This clonotype was counted at least ten times. The chain carries TRBV4-2 and TRBJ2-7, with D possibly being TRBD2 (7 bases). CDR1 is LGHNA, CDR2 YNFKEQ, per germline. The length of the CDR3 is 14 residues. Trimming took off 3 bases at V and 3 bases at J, with 12 bases between the two ends. The CDR3 nucleotides are TGTGCCAGCAGCCAGGGGGGGGCCCACTACGAGCAGTACTTC. It yields the protein CASSQGGAHYEQYF.

V and J are TRBV28 and TRBJ2-5; TRBD2 agrees at 13 bases. The germline V gene has CDR1 MDHEN and CDR2 SYDVKM. This CDR3 is 18 amino acids long. Trimming took 7 bases from V and 5 from J; bases not matched to a gene: 16. The CDR3 protein is CASMADSGLAGVLETQYF. CDR3 nucleotide sequence: TGTGCCAGCATGGCGGATTCCGGACTAGCGGGAGTCTTGGAGACCCAGTACTTC.

In its sample, this clonotype was seen many times. V is TRBV15 and J is TRBJ2-7; 7 bases line up with TRBD1. The length of the CDR3 is 14 residues. With 1 base clipped from V and 0 bases from J, the junction kept 0 bases outside the gene matches. CDR1 is LNHNV, CDR2 YYDKDF, per germline (reference sequence). CDR3 sequence: CATSRAGGSYEQYF. CDR3 sequence (DNA): TGTGCCACCAGCAGAGCAGGGGGCTCCTACGAGCAGTACTTC. The variable domain in full, completed from reference TRBV15 and TRBJ2-7, reads DAMVIQNPRYQVTQFGKPVTLSCSQTLNHNVMYWYQQKSSQAPKLLFHYYDKDFNNEADTPDNFQSRRPNTSFCFLDIRSPGLGDTAMYLCATSRAGGSYEQYFGPGTRLTVT.

There are many counts of this clonotype. The chain couples TRBV5-1 to TRBJ2-1; TRBD2 agrees at 7 bases. Losses at the gene ends were 0 bases for V and 0 bases for J; bases not matched to a gene: 6. This CDR3 has 17 amino acids. Looked up from germline, CDR1 is SGHRS and CDR2 is YFSETQ. The CDR3 spells CASSLASGRSSYNEQFF. CDR3 in DNA: TGCGCCAGCAGCTTGGCTAGCGGAAGGAGCTCCTACAATGAGCAGTTCTTC.

This sequence joins TRBV6-5 and TRBJ1-5; 9 positions match TRBD1. V dropped 5 bases and J dropped 6; count of bases not matched to a gene: 8. The CDR3 runs 15 residues. Per germline, CDR1 MNHEY and CDR2 SVGAGI. DNA for the CDR3: TGTGCCAGCAGTCGATCCGGGACAGGGCCTCAGCCCCAGCATTTT. Translating it yields CASSRSGTGPQPQHF.